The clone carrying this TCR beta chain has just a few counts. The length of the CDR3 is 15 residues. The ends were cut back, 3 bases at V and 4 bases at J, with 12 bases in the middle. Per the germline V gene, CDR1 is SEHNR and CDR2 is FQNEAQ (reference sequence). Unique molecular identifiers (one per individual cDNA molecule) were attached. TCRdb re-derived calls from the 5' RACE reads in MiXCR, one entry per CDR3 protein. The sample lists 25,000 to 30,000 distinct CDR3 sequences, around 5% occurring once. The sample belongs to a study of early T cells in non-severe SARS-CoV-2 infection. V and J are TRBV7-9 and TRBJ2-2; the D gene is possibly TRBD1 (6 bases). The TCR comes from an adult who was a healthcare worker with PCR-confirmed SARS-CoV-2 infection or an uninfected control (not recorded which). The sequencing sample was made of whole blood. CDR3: CASSLDRAITGELFF. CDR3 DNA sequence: TGTGCCAGCAGCTTGGACAGAGCTATCACCGGGGAGCTGTTTTTT.